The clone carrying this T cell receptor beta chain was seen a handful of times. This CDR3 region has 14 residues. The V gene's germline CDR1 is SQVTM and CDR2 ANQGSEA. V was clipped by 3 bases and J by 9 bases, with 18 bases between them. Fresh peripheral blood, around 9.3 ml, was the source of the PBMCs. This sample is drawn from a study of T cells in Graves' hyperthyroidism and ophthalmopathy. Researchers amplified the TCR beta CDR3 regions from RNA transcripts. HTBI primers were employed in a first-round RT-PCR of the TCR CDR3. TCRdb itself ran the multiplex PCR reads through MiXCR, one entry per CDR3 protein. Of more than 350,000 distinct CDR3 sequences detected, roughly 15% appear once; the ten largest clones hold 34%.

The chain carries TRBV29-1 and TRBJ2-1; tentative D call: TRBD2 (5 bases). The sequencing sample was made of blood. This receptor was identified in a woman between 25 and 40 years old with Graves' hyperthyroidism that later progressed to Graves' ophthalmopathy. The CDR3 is CSVESGKVFFEQFF. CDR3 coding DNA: TGCAGCGTTGAGTCCGGGAAGGTTTTTTTTGAGCAGTTCTTC.